In this sample, the clone carrying this T cell receptor (beta chain) turned up many times. Its antigen remains unknown. The authors ran a second PCR of roughly 7 to 11 cycles using a sample-barcoded 5' primer and a J-beta primer mix. Each CDR3 protein is one row after TCRdb ran MiXCR on the 5' RACE reads. The table lists around 1,700,000 distinct CDR3 sequences, approximately 30% of them singletons. The data are from a study of blood T cells in healthy people across ages. Findings of the study overall: Relative to aged donors, long-lived donors carried more naive CD4+ cells and displayed higher diversity. TCR beta diversity per million T cells fell roughly linearly with age.

Drawing of peripheral blood yielded approximately 10 milliliters from each donor. This CDR3 is 14 amino acids long. CDR1 is SQVTM and CDR2 is ANQGSEA in the germline V gene. Trimming pared 3 bases from V and 0 bases from J, leaving 9 bases between. Material for sequencing was blood. This TCR came from a woman aged 25 to 39 in good health. The V and J genes are TRBV29-1 and TRBJ2-1, with TRBD1 as a possible D gene (5 bases). CDR3 sequence: CSVDDRSSYNEQFF. CDR3 bases: TGCAGCGTTGATGACAGAAGCTCCTACAATGAGCAGTTCTTC.